This TCR beta chain came from a study of T cell responses to AZD1222 COVID-19 vaccine. Regarding the study as a whole: Baseline antibody screening turned up just five to seven seropositive AZD1222 recipients.

The CDR3 spans 15 residues. Trimming removed 2 bases at V and 3 bases at J, with 14 bases between. CDR1 GTSNPN and CDR2 SVGIG come from the germline V gene (reference sequence). Measured with immunoSEQ multiplex PCR; TCRdb has only the in-frame clones, and not every one. The sample shows some 150,000 clones, around 89% of them seen only once. Comment on this clone: Its antigen is unknown.

The source of this sequence is an adult in good health. The source material was peripheral blood, sampled on day 0 of AZD1222 vaccination. The chain uses TRBV30 and TRBJ1-5; D gene uncertain. CDR3 region: CAWSSEGRANQPQHF. CDR3 coding DNA: TGTGCCTGGAGTTCCGAAGGAAGGGCCAATCAGCCCCAGCATTTT.